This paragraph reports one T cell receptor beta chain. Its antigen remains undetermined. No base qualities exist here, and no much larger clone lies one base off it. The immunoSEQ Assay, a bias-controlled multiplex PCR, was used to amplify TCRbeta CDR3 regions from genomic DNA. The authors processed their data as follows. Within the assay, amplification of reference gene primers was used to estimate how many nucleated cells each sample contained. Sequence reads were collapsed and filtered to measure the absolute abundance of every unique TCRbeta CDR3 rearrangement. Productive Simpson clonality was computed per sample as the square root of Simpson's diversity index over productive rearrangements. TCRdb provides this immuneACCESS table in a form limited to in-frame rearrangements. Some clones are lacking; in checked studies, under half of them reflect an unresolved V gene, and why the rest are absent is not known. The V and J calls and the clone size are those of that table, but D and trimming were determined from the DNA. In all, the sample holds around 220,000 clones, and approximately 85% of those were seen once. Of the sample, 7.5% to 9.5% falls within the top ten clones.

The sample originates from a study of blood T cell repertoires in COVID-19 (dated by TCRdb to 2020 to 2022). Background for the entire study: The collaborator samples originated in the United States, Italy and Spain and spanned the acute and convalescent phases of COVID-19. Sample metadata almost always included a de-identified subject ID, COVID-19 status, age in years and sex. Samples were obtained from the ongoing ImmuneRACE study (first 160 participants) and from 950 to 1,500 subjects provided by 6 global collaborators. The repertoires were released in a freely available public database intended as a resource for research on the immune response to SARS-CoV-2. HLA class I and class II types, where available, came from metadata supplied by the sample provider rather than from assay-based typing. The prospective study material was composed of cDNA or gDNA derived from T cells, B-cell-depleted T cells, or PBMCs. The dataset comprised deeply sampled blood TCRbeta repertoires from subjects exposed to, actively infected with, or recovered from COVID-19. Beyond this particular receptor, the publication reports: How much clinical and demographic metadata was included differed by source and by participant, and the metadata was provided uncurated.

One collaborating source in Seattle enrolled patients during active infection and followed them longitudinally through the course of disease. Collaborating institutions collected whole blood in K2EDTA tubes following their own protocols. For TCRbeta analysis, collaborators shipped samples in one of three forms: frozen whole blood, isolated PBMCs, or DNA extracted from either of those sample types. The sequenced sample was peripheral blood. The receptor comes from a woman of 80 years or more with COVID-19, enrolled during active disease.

Read as DNA, the sequence is TGTGCCAGCAGCTCGGGACTAGCGGGAGGGAACACAGATACGCAGTATTTT. Its translation reads: CASSSGLAGGNTDTQYF. The rearranged segments are TRBV7-9 and TRBJ2-3, with 16 bases aligning to TRBD2. The CDR3, from cysteine to phenylalanine, totals 17 residues. Here the CDR3 DNA is all that survives: 51 bases in frame from base 1. Sequences SEHNR (CDR1) and FQNEAQ (CDR2) are obtained from the germline V gene (reference sequence). Unmatched junction bases come to 3, with V trimmed by 4 bases and J by 2 bases.